This T cell receptor (beta chain) was recovered during a study of T-cell memory formation after mild COVID-19 (dated by TCRdb to 2020 to 2023). Regarding the research as a whole: Most TCR sequence clusters were specific to one of the two donors. In two donors, T-cell clones that expanded and contracted after mild COVID-19 were followed by sequencing TCRalpha and TCRbeta repertoires longitudinally. The cohort was made up of two young adult volunteers, one female and one male, who were previously healthy.

The listed sequencing device is Illumina NovaSeq 6000. TCRalpha and TCRbeta cDNA libraries were built by 5'RACE with constant-segment primers, adding sample barcodes and unique molecular identifiers. RNA was extracted from every sample with Trizol reagent. Libraries were amplified in two PCR steps, with a second sample barcode and Illumina TruSeq adapters added in the second step. The libraries were sequenced on an Illumina NovaSeq using 2 x 150 bp paired-end reads. On the study's bioinformatics: With migec v1.2.7, reads were demultiplexed and then collapsed into UMI-guided consensus sequences. With mixcr v2.1.11, UMI consensuses were aligned to TRA and TRB V and J templates and assembled into clonotypes. A clonotype was counted as expanded or contracted only when both edgeR and NoisET called the clonotype significant, with the noise models trained on biological replicates. edgeR calls used a false discovery rate-adjusted p below 0.01 and a log2 fold-change threshold of 1. PCA with hierarchical clustering of max-normalized trajectories of the 1000 most abundant clonotypes was used as exploratory dynamics analysis. The CD4 or CD8 phenotype of responding clones was assigned using the separately sequenced CD4+ and CD8+ repertoires. TCRdb trimmed public reads at Q25 via fastp, called clones via MiXCR and kept in-frame beta chains. Every distinct CDR3 protein forms one entry, paired with its most common genes and DNA. TCRdb, not the authors, supplied the V and J calls. This sample lists 250,000 to 300,000 distinct CDR3 sequences; about 17% were detected once. Roughly 23% of the sample is in the top ten clones.

Trimming at the junction amounts to 10 bases on V and 4 bases on J, and the germline ends lie 17 bases apart. The CDR3 runs 14 residues from the cysteine to the phenylalanine. The retained sequence is limited to the CDR3, 42 bases, with the frame set at the first base. CDR1 MNHEY and CDR2 SVGAGI are derived from the germline V gene. Ficoll-Paque density gradient centrifugation was the method used to isolate PBMCs. On this clonotype: There is no known antigen for this receptor. No base quality information exists; no much larger clone differs at one position.

What the authors observed across the whole study: The study covered only a couple of mild cases, and larger cohorts including severe cases with pre-infection samples were considered necessary. The detection of some responding clones in pre-infection memory suggests that pre-existing cross-reactive memory T cells joined the SARS-CoV-2 response. The second-wave clones that peaked on day 37 were not confirmed to be SARS-CoV-2 specific. Contracting CD4+ clones turned up mainly in the CM and EM memory subsets, whereas EMRA was where CD8+ clones were enriched. Clones contracting from day 15 to 85 had balanced CD4/CD8 phenotypes, while a second wave expanding from day 15 to 37 was biased towards CD4+.

This clonotype originated in a man between 18 and 35 years old who had mild COVID-19 (a few samples of this study predate the infection). The sample titles of this study are shuffled in the database, so cell type and time point are left out; the donor was told from shared clones. The chain uses TRBV6-5 and TRBJ1-3; the best D guess is TRBD1, with 5 bases matching. The sequenced sample consisted of PBMCs or a T cell subset sorted from them (not recorded which). CDR3 reads: CATRQSREGNTIYF. The DNA reads TGTGCCACCCGACAGAGCCGGGAGGGAAACACCATATATTTT.